What follows describes a single TCR beta chain. Its antigen remains unknown. Unique molecular identifiers (one per individual cDNA molecule) were attached. TCRdb reanalysed the 5' RACE reads using MiXCR and keeps one entry per CDR3 protein. The sample shows roughly 66,000 distinct CDR3 sequences, 8% to 9.5% of them seen only once. This entry belongs to a study of early T cells in non-severe SARS-CoV-2 infection. Across the study: The input, bulk RNA from unsorted whole blood, was sequenced, and chains were unpaired.

V lost 0 bases, J lost 2 bases, and 5 bases lay in between. The CDR3 consists of 13 residues. Germline loops: CDR1 LNHNV, CDR2 YYDKDF (reference sequence). Overall study findings and caveats: Database matching using VDJdb favored anti-spike CD8 responses, with private and CD4 specificities left missing.

The sequenced material came from whole blood. The chain links TRBV15 to TRBJ2-7; D is unclear. This receptor was taken from an adult who was a healthcare worker with PCR-confirmed SARS-CoV-2 infection or an uninfected control (not recorded which). This chain's CDR3 is CATSRDQAYEQYF. The CDR3 coding sequence is TGTGCCACCAGCAGAGATCAAGCCTACGAGCAGTACTTC.